The present TCR beta chain was sequenced within a study of blood T cell repertoires in COVID-19. At the level of the study: From the United States, Italy and Spain came samples of acute and convalescent COVID-19. The cDNA or gDNA used as material had been derived from T cells, B-cell-depleted T cells, or PBMCs.

Original processing notes: Nucleated cell counts were estimated from reference gene primer amplification. Sequencing used immunoSEQ multiplex PCR; TCRdb keeps in-frame clones, though not all of them. The V and J calls and clone size are taken from that table; D and trimming were inferred from the DNA. The sample yields 250,000 or so clones, under 90% seen once. CDR1 is SGHAT, CDR2 FQNNGV, per germline. This CDR3 region has 15 residues. Trimming pared 1 base from V and 5 bases from J, leaving 13 bases between. The chain employs TRBV11-2 and TRBJ2-3, with D perhaps TRBD2 (6 bases). The sequence was obtained from a woman in her forties who had recovered from COVID-19. The sample consisted of peripheral blood. The CDR3 DNA reads as TGTGCCAGCAGCTTAGGCCTAGCGCCGGTAGATACGCAGTATTTT. Amino acids: CASSLGLAPVDTQYF. The variable domain in full, completed from reference TRBV11-2 and TRBJ2-3, reads EAGVAQSPRYKIIEKRQSVAFWCNPISGHATLYWYQQILGQGPKLLIQFQNNGVVDDSQLPKDRFSAERLKGVDSTLKIQPAKLEDSAVYLCASSLGLAPVDTQYFGPGTRLTVL.